These T cell receptor beta chains were read from a single sample in a study of T cell repertoires in cytomegalovirus infection. Each CDR3 protein gets one entry after TCRdb re-called the reads with MiXCR. The sample contains around 300,000 distinct CDR3 sequences, more than 20% of which appear only once. These receptors have no known antigen. The sequenced sample was cultured PBMCs, obtained from culture after CMV antigen stimulation. These receptors came from a human donor in good health (CMV status not recorded). Some clones in this sample may be carry-over from other donors' samples. CDR3s include the opening cysteine and the closing phenylalanine or tryptophan. Each record gives: clone size, V gene, J gene, D gene, CDR3 DNA, CDR3 protein. The D gene is left open where the match is weak. Part of the rows lack a size; the others show once, few, many or a class for expanded clones.

clone_size: few
v_call: TRBV4-2
j_call: TRBJ2-1
d_call: NA
cdr3_nt: TGTGCCAGCAGCCACGCCGCCACTTTTAATGTTGGCGATGAGCAGTTCTTC
cdr3_aa: CASSHAATFNVGDEQFF

clone_size: few
v_call: TRBV18
j_call: TRBJ1-1
d_call: NA
cdr3_nt: TGTGCCAGCTCACCACGTAGGGTGAACACTGAAGCTTTCTTT
cdr3_aa: CASSPRRVNTEAFF

clone_size: NA
v_call: TRBV4-3
j_call: TRBJ1-6
d_call: NA
cdr3_nt: TGCGCCAGCAGCCAAGAAGCCAAATATAATTCACCCCTCCACTTT
cdr3_aa: CASSQEAKYNSPLHF

clone_size: NA
v_call: TRBV6-5
j_call: TRBJ2-3
d_call: NA
cdr3_nt: TGTGCCAGCAGTTACGGGGGAAGGCAGTATTTT
cdr3_aa: CASSYGGRQYF

clone_size: few
v_call: TRBV7-2
j_call: TRBJ1-5
d_call: NA
cdr3_nt: TGTGCCAGCAGTCAAACCCATAGCAATCAGCCCCAGCATTTT
cdr3_aa: CASSQTHSNQPQHF

clone_size: many
v_call: TRBV7-2
j_call: TRBJ2-1
d_call: NA
cdr3_nt: TGTGCCAGCAGTTTTGACCCGGGAGCTGGTGAGCAGTTCTTC
cdr3_aa: CASSFDPGAGEQFF

clone_size: NA
v_call: TRBV19
j_call: TRBJ2-3
d_call: NA
cdr3_nt: TGTGCCAGTCTCCCCGGGGCGTCTAGCACAGATACGCAGTATTTT
cdr3_aa: CASLPGASSTDTQYF

clone_size: NA
v_call: TRBV19
j_call: TRBJ2-1
d_call: TRBD1
cdr3_nt: TGTGCCAGTTCAAAATTGGGACAGGGGTTTGCCTATGAGCAGTTCTTC
cdr3_aa: CASSKLGQGFAYEQFF

clone_size: many
v_call: TRBV7-2
j_call: TRBJ2-3
d_call: NA
cdr3_nt: TGTGCCAGCAGCTTCGGATCCTCCACAGATACGCAGTATTTT
cdr3_aa: CASSFGSSTDTQYF

clone_size: few
v_call: TRBV20-1
j_call: TRBJ1-1
d_call: NA
cdr3_nt: TGCAGTGCCAGAGGCCCACTGGGGAACACTGAAGCTTTCTTT
cdr3_aa: CSARGPLGNTEAFF

clone_size: few
v_call: TRBV2
j_call: TRBJ2-2
d_call: NA
cdr3_nt: TGTGCCAGCAGTGAACGCGGGGGCAGGTACACCGGGGAGCTGTTTTTT
cdr3_aa: CASSERGGRYTGELFF

clone_size: few
v_call: TRBV5-6
j_call: TRBJ1-1
d_call: TRBD1
cdr3_nt: TGTGCCAGCAGCCTAGACAGGGACGCTTTCTTT
cdr3_aa: CASSLDRDAFF

clone_size: many
v_call: TRBV7-2
j_call: TRBJ1-4
d_call: NA
cdr3_nt: TGTGCCAGCAGCTTAGTGGGGGGCTCTAATGAAAAACTGTTTTTT
cdr3_aa: CASSLVGGSNEKLFF

clone_size: few
v_call: TRBV12-3/TRBV12-4
j_call: TRBJ2-5
d_call: NA
cdr3_nt: TGTGCCAGCAGTTGGCCATCCCGTGAGACCCAGTACTTC
cdr3_aa: CASSWPSRETQYF

clone_size: few
v_call: TRBV19
j_call: TRBJ2-3
d_call: NA
cdr3_nt: TGTGCCAGTAGTATGGGCGGAAGCACAGATACGCAGTATTTT
cdr3_aa: CASSMGGSTDTQYF

clone_size: NA
v_call: TRBV28
j_call: TRBJ2-3
d_call: NA
cdr3_nt: TGTGCCAGCAGCCCCCGGGGGGCCGGCGCAGATACGCAGTATTTT
cdr3_aa: CASSPRGAGADTQYF

clone_size: NA
v_call: TRBV28
j_call: TRBJ1-5
d_call: NA
cdr3_nt: TGTGCCAGCAGTTTAGGAGGGTCTAGCAATCAGCCCCAGCATTTT
cdr3_aa: CASSLGGSSNQPQHF

clone_size: few
v_call: TRBV28
j_call: TRBJ1-5
d_call: NA
cdr3_nt: TGTGCCAGCAGTTTTTATGACAGGTCCTATCAGCCCCAGCATTTT
cdr3_aa: CASSFYDRSYQPQHF

clone_size: NA
v_call: TRBV12-3/TRBV12-4
j_call: TRBJ2-4
d_call: NA
cdr3_nt: TGTGCCAGCAGTTTAGGGACCCTCATTCAGTACTTC
cdr3_aa: CASSLGTLIQYF

clone_size: many
v_call: TRBV28
j_call: TRBJ2-5
d_call: NA
cdr3_nt: TGTGCCAGCAGTTCCCCGGACAGACAAGAGACCCAGTACTTC
cdr3_aa: CASSSPDRQETQYF

clone_size: NA
v_call: TRBV18
j_call: TRBJ2-1
d_call: NA
cdr3_nt: TGTGCCAGCTCAACTCGCCTCACCTCCTACAATGAGCAGTTCTTC
cdr3_aa: CASSTRLTSYNEQFF

clone_size: few
v_call: TRBV7-9
j_call: TRBJ2-7
d_call: NA
cdr3_nt: TGTGCCAGCAGCTTGGTAGAAGCCTACGAGCAGTACTTC
cdr3_aa: CASSLVEAYEQYF

clone_size: NA
v_call: TRBV6-6
j_call: TRBJ2-1
d_call: TRBD1
cdr3_nt: TGTGCCAGCAGTTACACAGGGGGCCATCGAGTTAATGAGCAGTTCTTC
cdr3_aa: CASSYTGGHRVNEQFF

clone_size: many
v_call: TRBV12-3/TRBV12-4
j_call: TRBJ2-3
d_call: NA
cdr3_nt: TGTGCCAGCAGTTCTTTGACTCTCGGAACTAGCACAGATACGCAGTATTTT
cdr3_aa: CASSSLTLGTSTDTQYF

clone_size: NA
v_call: TRBV6-6
j_call: TRBJ2-4
d_call: TRBD1
cdr3_nt: TGTGCCAGCAGTCGAGACAGGGGATGGTCCAAAAACATTCAGTACTTC
cdr3_aa: CASSRDRGWSKNIQYF

clone_size: many
v_call: TRBV7-9
j_call: TRBJ1-6
d_call: NA
cdr3_nt: TGTGCCAGCAGCTTAAACAATTCACCCCTCCACTTT
cdr3_aa: CASSLNNSPLHF

clone_size: few
v_call: TRBV6-2/TRBV6-3
j_call: TRBJ2-7
d_call: TRBD2
cdr3_nt: TGTGCCAGCAGCAATGCCCTAGCGGGAGTGAGGGAGCAGTACTTC
cdr3_aa: CASSNALAGVREQYF

clone_size: many
v_call: TRBV7-2
j_call: TRBJ1-1
d_call: NA
cdr3_nt: TGTGCCAGCAGCCCCCTCCCCCACGGGGCGCTGAACACTGAAGCTTTCTTT
cdr3_aa: CASSPLPHGALNTEAFF

clone_size: NA
v_call: TRBV6-2/TRBV6-3
j_call: TRBJ2-7
d_call: TRBD2
cdr3_nt: TGTGCCAGCAGTTACGTAGGGACTAGCGGCGAGCAGTACTTC
cdr3_aa: CASSYVGTSGEQYF

clone_size: NA
v_call: TRBV2
j_call: TRBJ1-2
d_call: TRBD1
cdr3_nt: TGTGCCAGCAGTGCCTCGACAGGGACCTATGGCTACACCTTC
cdr3_aa: CASSASTGTYGYTF

clone_size: NA
v_call: TRBV19
j_call: TRBJ1-5
d_call: TRBD1
cdr3_nt: TGTGCCAGTAGTATACGCCAGGGGGGCAATCAGCCCCAGCATTTT
cdr3_aa: CASSIRQGGNQPQHF

clone_size: NA
v_call: TRBV12-3/TRBV12-4
j_call: TRBJ2-7
d_call: NA
cdr3_nt: TGTGCCAGCAGTTTAGCGGACGGAACCTACGAGCAGTACTTC
cdr3_aa: CASSLADGTYEQYF

clone_size: few
v_call: TRBV25-1
j_call: TRBJ2-3
d_call: TRBD2
cdr3_nt: TGTGCCAGCAGTCCTGTAGCGGGGTCGGGTACGCAGTATTTT
cdr3_aa: CASSPVAGSGTQYF

clone_size: few
v_call: TRBV6-1
j_call: TRBJ1-5
d_call: NA
cdr3_nt: TGTGCCAGCAGTGAAGCGGGACGGAAAAATCAGCCCCAGCATTTT
cdr3_aa: CASSEAGRKNQPQHF

clone_size: few
v_call: TRBV12-3/TRBV12-4
j_call: TRBJ1-1
d_call: NA
cdr3_nt: TGTGCCAGCAGTTTTCAGAGAGAAGGAGCTGAAGCTTTCTTT
cdr3_aa: CASSFQREGAEAFF

clone_size: NA
v_call: TRBV18
j_call: TRBJ2-1
d_call: NA
cdr3_nt: TGTGCCAGCTCACCACAATCAGGATTCTCCAATGAGCAGTTCTTC
cdr3_aa: CASSPQSGFSNEQFF

clone_size: NA
v_call: TRBV15
j_call: TRBJ2-1
d_call: NA
cdr3_nt: TGTGCCACCAGCAGAGATTTAGCGGATGAGCAGTTCTTC
cdr3_aa: CATSRDLADEQFF

clone_size: many
v_call: TRBV7-2
j_call: TRBJ2-1
d_call: TRBD2
cdr3_nt: TGTGCCAGCAGCGAATCCGGGACTAGCGGGAACAATGAGCAGTTCTTC
cdr3_aa: CASSESGTSGNNEQFF

clone_size: once
v_call: TRBV6-5
j_call: TRBJ2-5
d_call: TRBD1
cdr3_nt: TGTGCCAGCAGGAAGACAGGGATGGAGACCCAGTACTTC
cdr3_aa: CASRKTGMETQYF

clone_size: many
v_call: TRBV7-7
j_call: TRBJ2-1
d_call: NA
cdr3_nt: TGTGCCAGCAGCTTAGACCCAGGAGGGGAAACCTACAATGAGCAGTTCTTC
cdr3_aa: CASSLDPGGETYNEQFF

clone_size: NA
v_call: TRBV19
j_call: TRBJ2-6
d_call: TRBD2
cdr3_nt: TGTGCCAGTAGTACCTCCCCTGGGAGGGCGTCTGCCTCTGGGGCCAACGTCCTGACTTTC
cdr3_aa: CASSTSPGRASASGANVLTF

clone_size: NA
v_call: TRBV12-3/TRBV12-4
j_call: TRBJ1-2
d_call: TRBD1
cdr3_nt: TGTGCCAGCAGTGAACCGGGACAGGGAATCTATGGCTACACCTTC
cdr3_aa: CASSEPGQGIYGYTF

clone_size: NA
v_call: TRBV7-8
j_call: TRBJ2-1
d_call: NA
cdr3_nt: TGTGCCAGCAGCTTAGCCGAGTGGGTAGATGAGCAGTTCTTC
cdr3_aa: CASSLAEWVDEQFF

clone_size: NA
v_call: TRBV12-3/TRBV12-4
j_call: TRBJ1-2
d_call: NA
cdr3_nt: TGTGCCAGCAGTTCAAGCCATACAGGGCCCCGAGTTGGCTACACCTTC
cdr3_aa: CASSSSHTGPRVGYTF

clone_size: NA
v_call: TRBV6-6
j_call: TRBJ2-5
d_call: NA
cdr3_nt: TGTGCCAGCCAAGGAGGAGCCTACCAAGAGACCCAGTACTTC
cdr3_aa: CASQGGAYQETQYF

clone_size: few
v_call: TRBV27
j_call: TRBJ1-2
d_call: TRBD1
cdr3_nt: TGTGCCAGCAGTTTATCGGGGACAGATACCTACACCTTC
cdr3_aa: CASSLSGTDTYTF

clone_size: many
v_call: TRBV20-1
j_call: TRBJ2-5
d_call: TRBD2
cdr3_nt: TGCAGTGCTACCAGAGACAGCGGGACCCAAGAGACCCAGTACTTC
cdr3_aa: CSATRDSGTQETQYF

clone_size: NA
v_call: TRBV12-3/TRBV12-4
j_call: TRBJ2-2
d_call: NA
cdr3_nt: TGTGCCAGCAGTTTATGGGGGGCTGGCACCGGGGAGCTGTTTTTT
cdr3_aa: CASSLWGAGTGELFF

clone_size: once
v_call: TRBV5-1
j_call: TRBJ2-6
d_call: NA
cdr3_nt: TGCGCCAGCAAGGGGGTCTCTGGGGCCAACGTCCTGACTTTC
cdr3_aa: CASKGVSGANVLTF